This T cell receptor beta chain derives from a study of T cells in localized non-small cell lung cancer (dated by TCRdb to the early 2020s). Looking at the study overall: T cell repertoires of some 240 early-stage NSCLC patients were analyzed, with tumors being compared against uninvolved tumor-adjacent lungs. The cohort comprised 236 treatment-naïve NSCLC patients with resected, localized lung tumors. Of the NSCLC patients, over 120 were male and approximately 99 were female, and the mean age was around 66 years. Points the paper makes about the study in general: A median of about 61 of the top 100 tumor clones turned up in the paired uninvolved adjacent lung, and 25 to 35 of those clones also ranked among the top 100 of that same adjacent lung. Longer overall survival was associated with higher T cell density in blood, whereas shorter survival was associated with higher clonality in adjacent lung. Uninvolved tumor-adjacent lung showed the highest T cell clonality, higher than tumor, which suggests more focused antigenic responses in the uninvolved tumor-adjacent lung. Because multi-region sequencing of the tumors was not done, intratumor heterogeneity could not be ruled out. Since the design was exploratory, TCR variables were selected using unadjusted p-values with no false-discovery rate correction.

The CDR3, cysteine through phenylalanine, is 15 amino acids long. Of the read, only the CDR3 DNA is kept; its 45 bases are in frame from base 1. The germline V gene gives CDR1 as SGHRS and CDR2 as YFSETQ. Trimming leaves V shorter by 0 bases and J shorter by 0 bases, with the junction holding 2 bases beyond the gene matches. TCR beta CDR3 regions were sequenced from DNA using the immunoSEQ Assay. On the study's bioinformatics: T cell density was computed as TCR beta template counts normalized to usable DNA estimated by amplifying housekeeping genes. Using the preseqR package, richness was estimated by extrapolating to 120,000 templates for tissue samples and 400,000 templates for PBMC samples. Clonality was taken to be one minus Pielou's evenness. To identify tissue-enriched TCRs, differential abundance testing was run on productive amino-acid clonotypes with a minimum total count of 5 and an alpha of 0.1. The Jaccard Index and the Morisita Overlap Index were used to measure repertoire overlap between compartments. TCR beta CDR3s were clustered by GLIPH together with public tetramer-defined viral CDR3s, and at least three viral sequences plus V-gene enrichment were required for viral motifs. The clones in this table, taken by TCRdb from immuneACCESS, are in-frame only. Not every clone is retained; where verified, under half of the shortfall comes from an unresolved V gene, and the cause of the rest is unknown. V, J and clone size are those of that table, while D and trimming were read from the DNA. In all, the sample holds some 90,000 clones, and approximately 86% of those were seen once. About 16% of the sample lies in the top ten.

At diagnosis, peripheral blood, uninvolved tumor-adjacent lung and tumor were collected and were preserved as a mix of fresh-frozen and FFPE material. For TCR repertoire profiling, blood samples were analyzed as peripheral blood mononuclear cells. For this clone: It lacks a known antigen. No base qualities exist here, and no much larger clone lies one base off it.

The sequence was obtained from a man between 40 and 69 years old with stage I squamous cell lung carcinoma. Specimen: peripheral blood, collected before any cancer treatment. The chain employs TRBV5-1 and TRBJ1-2; TRBD1 agrees with 7 junctional bases. The DNA is TGCGCCAGCAGCTTGGCCCAGGGGGCTAACTATGGCTACACCTTC. This yields the protein CASSLAQGANYGYTF.